This T cell receptor beta chain appears in the sequencing data of a study of OX40 agonist ivuxolimab in advanced cancers. Study at large: Three patients responded partially, comprising one with hepatocellular carcinoma and two with cutaneous melanoma.

Assay: immunoSEQ multiplex PCR; the TCRdb copy retains only in-frame clones and omits some. This table has roughly 47,000 clones, roughly 90% appearing once. This clone was seen once. The CDR3 has 12 residues. The junction had 4 bases not matched to a gene; V was cut back by 5 bases and J by 9 bases. Germline V lookup: CDR1 SGHVS, CDR2 FQNEAQ. The receptor was isolated from an adult with an advanced solid tumor such as melanoma, head and neck, liver or kidney cancer. This specimen was CD4+ or CD8+ T cells sorted from blood, taken in a trial of the OX40 agonist ivuxolimab. The rearrangement joins TRBV7-8 to TRBJ2-1; 7 nucleotides agree with TRBD2. The CDR3 here is CASSPGGIEQFF. Here the CDR3 DNA reads TGTGCCAGCAGCCCGGGGGGTATTGAGCAGTTCTTC.